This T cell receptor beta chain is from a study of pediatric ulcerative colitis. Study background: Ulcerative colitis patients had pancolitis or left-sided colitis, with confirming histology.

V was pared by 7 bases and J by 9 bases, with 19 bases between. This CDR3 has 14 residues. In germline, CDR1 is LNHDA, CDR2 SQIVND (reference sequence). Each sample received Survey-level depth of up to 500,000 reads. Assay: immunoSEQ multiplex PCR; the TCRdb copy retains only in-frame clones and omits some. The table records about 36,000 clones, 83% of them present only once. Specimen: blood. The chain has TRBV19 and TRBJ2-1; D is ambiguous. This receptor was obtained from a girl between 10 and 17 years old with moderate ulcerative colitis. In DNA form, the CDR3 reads TGTGCCAGTAACCCCACCCAAAATAGAGCTGAGCAGTTCTTC. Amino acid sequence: CASNPTQNRAEQFF.